This T cell receptor beta chain was sequenced during a study of blood T cell repertoires in COVID-19. About the research overall: Researchers got acute and convalescent COVID-19 samples from the United States, Italy and Spain.

Enrolled during active infection, Seattle patients were then followed longitudinally. Per the original data handling: Estimation of nucleated cell counts was performed using reference gene primer amplification. Repertoires were generated with immunoSEQ multiplex PCR, while TCRdb's copy carries only in-frame clones and drops some. V, J and clone size reflect that table, while D and trimming were determined from the DNA. The table has about 320,000 clones, about 91% seen once. The V end lost 1 base, the J end lost 5 bases, and 12 bases lay between the germline ends. Germline loops: CDR1 SGHRS, CDR2 YFSETQ. The length of the CDR3 is 15 residues.

The origin of this receptor is a woman aged 25 to 39 with COVID-19, enrolled during active disease. The J gene is TRBJ2-2, the V gene TRBV5-1, with a tentative D call TRBD1 (5 bases). Sequencing input: peripheral blood. CDR3 amino acids: CASSLFDRRTGELFF. Here the CDR3 DNA reads TGCGCCAGCAGCTTGTTCGACAGAAGGACCGGGGAGCTGTTTTTT.